Following are 4 T cell receptor beta chains from one sample sequenced in a study of cytomegalovirus exposure and HLA in healthy donors. It was with 60 Vbeta and 13 Jbeta primers that the PCR ran. TCRdb's copy holds only in-frame clones and misses some; the assay was immunoSEQ multiplex PCR. The sample has around 180,000 clones; about four fifths are singletons. The sample comprised PBMCs. The receptors were gathered from a man between 25 and 39 years old in good health and CMV-seropositive.

This chain connects TRBV10-3 to TRBJ2-1, with 14 bases lining up with TRBD2. This CDR3 has 19 residues. Germline V CDR1 and CDR2: ENHRY, SYGVKD. J lost 1 base, V lost 0 bases, and 5 bases had no gene match. CDR3: CAISESGLAGGGSYNEQFF. CDR3 in DNA: TGTGCCATCAGTGAGTCTGGACTAGCGGGAGGAGGTTCCTACAATGAGCAGTTCTTC.

V is TRBV5-6 and J is TRBJ2-1; D is unclear. Germline loops: CDR1 SGHDT, CDR2 YYEEEE. This CDR3 has 14 residues. V lost 4 bases and J 6 bases, leaving 14 bases between the germline ends. The CDR3 sequence is CASSIGDGPNEQFF. As DNA, the CDR3 is TGTGCCAGCAGCATCGGAGATGGCCCCAATGAGCAGTTCTTC.

The chain is built from TRBV5-6 and TRBJ2-7, with TRBD1 matching 8 bases. Germline CDR1 reads SGHDT; CDR2 reads YYEEEE. With 0 bases clipped from V and 3 bases from J, the junction kept 5 bases outside the gene matches. The CDR3 spans 15 residues. This CDR3 reads CASSLGTGPDYEQYF. Written as DNA, the CDR3 is TGTGCCAGCAGCTTGGGGACAGGGCCAGACTACGAGCAGTACTTC.

This clone was found a few times. The chain carries TRBV7-8 and TRBJ2-2, with TRBD2 as a possible D gene (6 bases). Germline V gives CDR1 SGHVS, CDR2 FQNEAQ. Trimming took off 5 bases at V and 0 bases at J, with 13 bases between the two ends. The CDR3 extends over 16 amino acids. The CDR3 sequence is CASSKASGSNTGELFF. The CDR3 DNA is TGTGCCAGCAGCAAAGCCAGCGGGTCGAACACCGGGGAGCTGTTTTTT.